This T cell receptor (beta chain) was sequenced during a study of CD4 T cells in relation to SARS-CoV-2 and coronaviruses. The study, taken as a whole, reports: Crossreactive clones expanded significantly less to SARS-CoV-2 than monoreactive clones. The cross-reactivity analysis covered only spike protein, not other viral proteins. The assay detects memory recall responses, not culture-primed primary responses.

Concerning this clone itself: Antigen: not known.

Using immunoSEQ multiplex PCR, the repertoire was profiled, and TCRdb retains in-frame clones only, with some absent. The data contain about 37,000 clones, approximately 85% of them singletons. Naive and memory CD4+ T cells were separated from cryopreserved PBMCs. Germline lookup yields CDR1 MNHEY and CDR2 SMNVEV (reference sequence). The V end lost 6 bases, the J end lost 3 bases, and 18 bases lay between the germline ends. The CDR3 loop spans 15 amino acids. The chain uses TRBV27 and TRBJ2-7, with D possibly being TRBD1 (5 bases). Material: memory CD4+ T cells from PBMCs. This receptor was identified in an adult with COVID-19. CDR3 DNA sequence: TGTGCCAGCAGGGACGTCCAGGGTGGGGTCTACGAGCAGTACTTC. Encoded protein: CASRDVQGGVYEQYF.